This T cell receptor (beta chain) was profiled in a study of CD8 T cells in ankylosing spondylitis. Study observations and caveats: Disease-linked clones reportedly concentrated significantly in matched ankylosing spondylitis synovial fluid. Within ankylosing spondylitis blood, a TCR beta motif made up of roughly eight highly homologous variants appeared to be characteristic. There were earlier reports of some motif variants in reactive arthritis synovial fluid and blood.

MiXCR, applied by TCRdb to the 5' RACE reads, yields one record per CDR3 protein. The table lists fewer than 400,000 distinct CDR3 sequences, roughly 8% of them singletons. V lost 4 bases to trimming and J lost 2 bases, with 13 bases between them. CDR1 and CDR2 (germline): SGHDT, YYEEEE. CDR3 length: 14 residues. To note about this clonotype: Antigen: not known.

The sequence came from a male donor with ankylosing spondylitis. The chain uses TRBV5-6 and TRBJ2-7; D remains unclear. The sample consisted of blood, either unsorted or a sorted T cell fraction (not recorded which). CDR3 DNA sequence: TGTGCCAGCAGCGTGGACGGTACTGCCTACGAGCAGTACTTC. This encodes CASSVDGTAYEQYF.